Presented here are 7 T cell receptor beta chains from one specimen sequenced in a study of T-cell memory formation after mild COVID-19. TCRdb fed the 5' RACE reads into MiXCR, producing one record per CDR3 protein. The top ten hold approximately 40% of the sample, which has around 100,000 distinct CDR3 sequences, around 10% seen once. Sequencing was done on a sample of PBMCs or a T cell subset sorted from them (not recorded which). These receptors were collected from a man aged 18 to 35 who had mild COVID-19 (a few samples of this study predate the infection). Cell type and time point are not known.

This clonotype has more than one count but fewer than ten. CDR3 sequence (DNA): TGCGCCAGCAGCCAAGAGTTTGGGGTCAGTAGCACAGATACGCAGTATTTT. Residues: CASSQEFGVSSTDTQYF. The chain employs TRBV4-3 and TRBJ2-3, with no clear D. Germline CDR1 LGHNA, CDR2 YSLEER. This CDR3 comprises 17 residues. V lost 0 bases to trimming and J lost 0 bases, with 13 bases between them.

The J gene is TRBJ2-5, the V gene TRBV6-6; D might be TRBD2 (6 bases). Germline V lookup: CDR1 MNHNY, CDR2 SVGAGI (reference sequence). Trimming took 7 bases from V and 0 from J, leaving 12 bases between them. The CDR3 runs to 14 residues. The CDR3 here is CASTLGLHQETQYF. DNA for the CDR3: TGTGCCAGCACCCTGGGACTTCACCAAGAGACCCAGTACTTC.

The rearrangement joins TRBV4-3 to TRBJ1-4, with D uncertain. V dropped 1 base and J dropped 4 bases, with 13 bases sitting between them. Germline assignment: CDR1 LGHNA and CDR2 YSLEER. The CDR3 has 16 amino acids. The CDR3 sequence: CASSQGKGFDNEKLFF. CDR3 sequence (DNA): TGCGCCAGCAGCCAAGGGAAGGGATTCGATAATGAAAAACTGTTTTTT.

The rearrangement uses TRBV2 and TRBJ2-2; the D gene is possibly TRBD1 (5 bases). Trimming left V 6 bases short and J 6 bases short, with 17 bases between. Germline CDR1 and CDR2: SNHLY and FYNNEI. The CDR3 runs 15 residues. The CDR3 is CASSPRVAYAGELFF. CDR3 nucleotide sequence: TGTGCCAGCAGCCCCAGGGTAGCATATGCCGGGGAGCTGTTTTTT. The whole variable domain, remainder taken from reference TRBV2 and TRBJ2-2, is EPEVTQTPSHQVTQMGQEVILRCVPISNHLYFYWYRQILGQKVEFLVSFYNNEISEKSEIFDDQFSVERPDGSNFTLKIRSTKLEDSAMYFCASSPRVAYAGELFFGEGSRLTVL.

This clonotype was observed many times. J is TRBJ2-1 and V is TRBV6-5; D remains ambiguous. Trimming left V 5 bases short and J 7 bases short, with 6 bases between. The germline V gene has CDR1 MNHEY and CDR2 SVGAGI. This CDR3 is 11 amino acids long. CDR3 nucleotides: TGTGCCAGCAGTGCCTCTAATGAGCAGTTCTTC. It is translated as CASSASNEQFF.

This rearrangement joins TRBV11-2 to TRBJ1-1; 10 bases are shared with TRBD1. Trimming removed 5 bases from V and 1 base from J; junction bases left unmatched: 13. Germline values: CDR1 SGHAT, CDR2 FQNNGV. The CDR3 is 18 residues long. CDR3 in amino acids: CASSGRDRGSVRNTEAFF. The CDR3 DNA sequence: TGTGCCAGCAGCGGCCGGGACAGGGGATCAGTGAGGAACACTGAAGCTTTCTTT. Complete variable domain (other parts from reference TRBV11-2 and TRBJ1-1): EAGVAQSPRYKIIEKRQSVAFWCNPISGHATLYWYQQILGQGPKLLIQFQNNGVVDDSQLPKDRFSAERLKGVDSTLKIQPAKLEDSAVYLCASSGRDRGSVRNTEAFFGQGTRLTVV.

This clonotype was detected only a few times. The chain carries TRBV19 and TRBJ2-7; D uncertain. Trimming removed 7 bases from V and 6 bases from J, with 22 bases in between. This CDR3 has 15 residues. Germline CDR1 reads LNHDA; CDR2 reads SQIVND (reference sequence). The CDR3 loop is CASTPGLLAMGEQYF. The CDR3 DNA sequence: TGTGCCAGTACCCCAGGTCTTCTTGCTATGGGCGAGCAGTACTTC.